This T cell receptor (beta chain) was sequenced during a study of blood T cell repertoires in COVID-19. CDR1 is SEHNR and CDR2 is FQNEAQ in the germline V gene (reference sequence). Unmatched junction bases numbered 7, after V lost 11 bases and J lost 6 bases. The CDR3 consists of 13 residues. Profiling relied on immunoSEQ multiplex PCR, and the TCRdb table lists in-frame clones only, not all of them. Of 100,000 to 150,000 clones in the sample, under 90% were seen once. Sequenced input: PBMCs or T cells enriched from blood (not recorded which). This receptor was taken from a man aged 35 to 55 with acute COVID-19. The chain has TRBV7-9 and TRBJ2-2; 9 positions match TRBD1. The CDR3 DNA reads TGTGCCGTCGGGACAGGGTATTCCGGGGAGCTGTTTTTT. It specifies CAVGTGYSGELFF.